The T cell receptor beta chain under discussion was sequenced for a study of blood T cell repertoires in COVID-19. Study overall: Acute and convalescent COVID-19 samples came from the United States, Italy and Spain. T cells, B-cell-depleted T cells, or PBMCs provided the cDNA or gDNA that served as material.

As handled by the study authors: From reference gene primer amplification, estimates of nucleated cell counts were derived. TCRdb's copy holds only in-frame clones and misses some; the assay was immunoSEQ multiplex PCR. That table furnishes V, J and clone size, whereas the DNA furnished D and trimming. The sample holds 45,000 to 55,000 clones, over 75% seen once. This TCR was sampled from a man aged 50-60 years with active COVID-19. Material for sequencing was peripheral blood.

CDR3 protein: CASSPTGGNQPQHF. CDR3 coding DNA: TGTGCCAGCAGTCCAACAGGGGGCAATCAGCCCCAGCATTTT. The gene calls are TRBV7-2 and TRBJ1-5; 7 positions agree with TRBD1. The V segment lost 6 bases and the J segment 2 bases; nucleotides outside the gene matches: 4. This CDR3 is 14 amino acids long. CDR1 and CDR2 from the germline V gene are SGHTA and FQGNSA.